A selection of T cell receptor beta chains follows, all from one sample in a study of T cell repertoires in aging, cancer and after chemotherapy. One entry per CDR3 protein, called by TCRdb with MiXCR from the multiplex PCR reads. The sample has some 11,000 distinct CDR3 sequences; more than 25% are singletons. Sequenced input: blood. These receptors were obtained from a human donor in good health. Both conserved end residues are trimmed from each CDR3.

j_call v_call cdr3_length cdr3_aa
TRBJ2-3 TRBV12-3/TRBV12-4 15 ASSSPSGRFATDTQY
TRBJ1-1 TRBV19 9 ASSIDTEAF
TRBJ1-3 TRBV10-3 10 AISASGNTIY
TRBJ1-6 TRBV30 14 AQRRQGKGGNSPLH
TRBJ1-6 TRBV6-5 13 ASSEEGGGSSPLH
TRBJ1-1 TRBV6-2/TRBV6-3 12 ASSYGQTNTEAF
TRBJ1-5 TRBV6-2/TRBV6-3 14 ASRYSGTGIDQPQH
TRBJ2-3 TRBV4-2 17 ASSQDRGLAGGHLDTQY
TRBJ1-2 TRBV4-2 13 ASSQVSSQGGGYT
TRBJ1-5 TRBV6-1 10 AGSDRVQPQH
TRBJ2-1 TRBV15 11 ATSPRKGNEQF
TRBJ1-4 TRBV19 12 ASSKGDRFGKLF
TRBJ2-4 TRBV19 12 ASSIQLAKNIQY
TRBJ1-5 TRBV19 11 ASSGDRNQPQH
TRBJ2-3 TRBV6-1 13 ASSNLGGNTDTQY
TRBJ2-1 TRBV28 14 ASSLPAGGPRGEQF
TRBJ1-2 TRBV5-4 15 ASSLAGVSGPGNGYT
TRBJ1-1 TRBV11-3 12 ASSRGTANTEAF
TRBJ2-7 TRBV29-1 12 SVERRVGSYEQY
TRBJ1-1 TRBV6-5 13 ASSYYLDRGRSAF
TRBJ2-1 TRBV20-1 12 SATDREKWIEQF
TRBJ2-1 TRBV20-1 14 SASSNLAGDLNEQF
TRBJ1-1 TRBV19 12 ASSIWDRNTEAF
TRBJ1-5 TRBV6-6 11 ASSPPGNQPQH
TRBJ1-5 TRBV30 11 AWDLQGAQPQH
TRBJ1-4 TRBV5-6 12 ASSWGQGGEKLF
TRBJ1-6 TRBV27 15 ASSWSSGTGPTTPLH
TRBJ2-5 TRBV19 11 ASRAPAGETQY